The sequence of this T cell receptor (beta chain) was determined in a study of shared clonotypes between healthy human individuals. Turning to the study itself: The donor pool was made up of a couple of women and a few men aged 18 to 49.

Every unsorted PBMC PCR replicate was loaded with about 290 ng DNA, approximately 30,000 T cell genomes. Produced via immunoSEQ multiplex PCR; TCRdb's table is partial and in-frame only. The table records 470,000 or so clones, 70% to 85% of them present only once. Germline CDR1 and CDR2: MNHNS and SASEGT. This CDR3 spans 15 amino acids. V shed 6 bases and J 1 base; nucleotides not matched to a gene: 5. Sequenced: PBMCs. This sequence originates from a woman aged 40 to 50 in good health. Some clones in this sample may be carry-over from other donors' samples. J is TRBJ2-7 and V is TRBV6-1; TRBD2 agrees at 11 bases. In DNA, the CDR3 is TGTGCCAGCAGCCCAAGACTAGCGGGGTCCTACGAGCAGTACTTC. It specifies CASSPRLAGSYEQYF.